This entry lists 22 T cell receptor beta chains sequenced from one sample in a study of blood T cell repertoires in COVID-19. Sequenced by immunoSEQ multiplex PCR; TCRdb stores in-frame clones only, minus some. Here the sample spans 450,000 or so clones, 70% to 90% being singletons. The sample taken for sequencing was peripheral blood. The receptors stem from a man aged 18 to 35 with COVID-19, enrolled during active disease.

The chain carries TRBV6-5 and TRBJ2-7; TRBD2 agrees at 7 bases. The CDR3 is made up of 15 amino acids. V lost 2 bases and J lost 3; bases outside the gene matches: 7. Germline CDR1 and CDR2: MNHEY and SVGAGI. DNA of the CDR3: TGTGCCAGCAGTTACCTCGCGGGCGGGGGCTACGAGCAGTACTTC. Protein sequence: CASSYLAGGGYEQYF.

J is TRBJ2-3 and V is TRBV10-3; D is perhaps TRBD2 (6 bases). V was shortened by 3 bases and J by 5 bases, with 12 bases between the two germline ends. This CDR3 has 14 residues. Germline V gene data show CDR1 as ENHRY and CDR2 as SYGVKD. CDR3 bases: TGTGCCATCAGTGAAGAACGGGAGATAGATACGCAGTATTTT. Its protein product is CAISEEREIDTQYF.

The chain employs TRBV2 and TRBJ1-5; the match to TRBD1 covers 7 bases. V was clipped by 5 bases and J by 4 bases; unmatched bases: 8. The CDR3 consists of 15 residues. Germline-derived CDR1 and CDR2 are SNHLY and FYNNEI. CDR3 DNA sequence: TGTGCCAGCAGTCGTAGACAGGGCAATAATCAGCCCCAGCATTTT. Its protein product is CASSRRQGNNQPQHF.

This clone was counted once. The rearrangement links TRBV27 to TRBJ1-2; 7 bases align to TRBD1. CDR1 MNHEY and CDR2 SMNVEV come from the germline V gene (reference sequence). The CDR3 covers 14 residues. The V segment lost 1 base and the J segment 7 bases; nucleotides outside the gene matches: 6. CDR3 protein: CASSLLEGAVGYTF. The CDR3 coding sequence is TGTGCCAGCAGTTTATTGGAGGGGGCCGTTGGCTACACCTTC.

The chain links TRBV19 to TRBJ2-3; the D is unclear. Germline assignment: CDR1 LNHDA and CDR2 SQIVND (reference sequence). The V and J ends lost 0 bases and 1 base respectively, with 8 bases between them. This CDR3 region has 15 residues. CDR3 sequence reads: CASSIDIRGTDTQYF. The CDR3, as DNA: TGTGCCAGTAGTATAGATATTCGCGGCACAGATACGCAGTATTTT.

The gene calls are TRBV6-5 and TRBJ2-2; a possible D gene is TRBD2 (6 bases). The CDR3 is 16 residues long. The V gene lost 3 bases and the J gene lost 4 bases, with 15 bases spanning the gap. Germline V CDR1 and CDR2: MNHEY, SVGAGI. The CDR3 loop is CASSYQPGLPTGELFF. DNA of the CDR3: TGTGCCAGCAGTTATCAACCGGGACTTCCCACCGGGGAGCTGTTTTTT.

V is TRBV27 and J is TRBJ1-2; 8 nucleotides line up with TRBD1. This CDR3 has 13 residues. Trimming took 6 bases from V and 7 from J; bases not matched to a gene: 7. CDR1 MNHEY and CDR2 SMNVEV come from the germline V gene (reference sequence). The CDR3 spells CASRTQGALGYTF. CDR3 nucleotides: TGTGCCAGCAGGACCCAGGGGGCGCTTGGCTACACCTTC.

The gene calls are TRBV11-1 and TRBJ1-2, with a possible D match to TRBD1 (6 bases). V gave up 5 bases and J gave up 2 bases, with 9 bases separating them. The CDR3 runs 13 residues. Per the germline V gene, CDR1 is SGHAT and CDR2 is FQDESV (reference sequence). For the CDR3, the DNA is TGTGCCAGCAGCCGGACAGCAAACTATGGCTACACCTTC. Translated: CASSRTANYGYTF.

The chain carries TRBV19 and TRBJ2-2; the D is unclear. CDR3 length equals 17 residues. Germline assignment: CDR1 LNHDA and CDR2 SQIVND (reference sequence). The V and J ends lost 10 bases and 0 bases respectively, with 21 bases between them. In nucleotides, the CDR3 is TGTGCCACACAAGCCTACGACAAAACCCCGAACACCGGGGAGCTGTTTTTT. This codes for CATQAYDKTPNTGELFF. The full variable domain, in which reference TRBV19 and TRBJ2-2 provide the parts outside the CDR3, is DGGITQSPKYLFRKEGQNVTLSCEQNLNHDAMYWYRQDPGQGLRLIYYSQIVNDFQKGDIAEGYSVSREKKESFPLTVTSAQKNPTAFYLCATQAYDKTPNTGELFFGEGSRLTVL.

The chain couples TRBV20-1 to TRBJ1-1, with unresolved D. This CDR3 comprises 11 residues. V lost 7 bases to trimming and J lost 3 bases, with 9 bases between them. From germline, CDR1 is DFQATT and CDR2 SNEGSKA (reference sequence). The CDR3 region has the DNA TGCAGTGTATCGGGGTACACTGAAGCTTTCTTT. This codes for CSVSGYTEAFF.

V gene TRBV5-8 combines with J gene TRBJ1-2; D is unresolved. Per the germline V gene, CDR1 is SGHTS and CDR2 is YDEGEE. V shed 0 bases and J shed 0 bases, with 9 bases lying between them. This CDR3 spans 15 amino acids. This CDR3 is CASSLDLAANYGYTF. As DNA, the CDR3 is TGTGCCAGCAGCTTGGATCTGGCGGCTAACTATGGCTACACCTTC.

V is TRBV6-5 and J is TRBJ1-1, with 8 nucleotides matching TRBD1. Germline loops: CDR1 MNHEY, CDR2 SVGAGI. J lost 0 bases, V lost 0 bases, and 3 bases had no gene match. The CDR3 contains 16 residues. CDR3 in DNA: TGTGCCAGCAGTTACTCACCGGACAGGGTGAACACTGAAGCTTTCTTT. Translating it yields CASSYSPDRVNTEAFF.

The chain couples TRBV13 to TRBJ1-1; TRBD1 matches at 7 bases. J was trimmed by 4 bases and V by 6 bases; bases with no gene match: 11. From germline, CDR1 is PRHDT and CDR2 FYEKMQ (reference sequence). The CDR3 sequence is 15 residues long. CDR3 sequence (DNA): TGTGCCAGCAGGGAACAGGGGAGTTCCAGCACTGAAGCTTTCTTT. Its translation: CASREQGSSSTEAFF.

The CDR3 reads CASSPDRGAYNEQFF. CDR3 nucleotide sequence: TGTGCCAGCAGCCCCGACAGGGGGGCCTACAATGAGCAGTTCTTC. The V and J genes are TRBV6-5 and TRBJ2-1; TRBD1 aligns across 9 bases. The V gene's germline CDR1 is MNHEY and CDR2 SVGAGI. The CDR3 runs to 15 residues. V dropped 6 bases and J dropped 2; count of bases not matched to a gene: 5.

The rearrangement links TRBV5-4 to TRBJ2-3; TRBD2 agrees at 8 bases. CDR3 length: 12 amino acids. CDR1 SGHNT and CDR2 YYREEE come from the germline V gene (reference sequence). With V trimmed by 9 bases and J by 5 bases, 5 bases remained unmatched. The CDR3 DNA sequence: TGTGCCATCGGACTAGCCGGAGATACGCAGTATTTT. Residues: CAIGLAGDTQYF.

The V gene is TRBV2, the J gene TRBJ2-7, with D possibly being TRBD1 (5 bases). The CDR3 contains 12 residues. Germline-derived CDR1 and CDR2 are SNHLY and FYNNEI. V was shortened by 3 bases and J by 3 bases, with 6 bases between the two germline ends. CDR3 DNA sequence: TGTGCCAGCAGTGACAGGGTCTACGAGCAGTACTTC. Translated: CASSDRVYEQYF.

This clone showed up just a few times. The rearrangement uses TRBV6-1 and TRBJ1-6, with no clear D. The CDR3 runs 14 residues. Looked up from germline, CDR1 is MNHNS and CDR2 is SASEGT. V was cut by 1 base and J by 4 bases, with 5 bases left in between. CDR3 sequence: CASSEVLYNSPLHF. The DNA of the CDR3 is TGTGCCAGCAGTGAAGTTCTGTATAATTCACCCCTCCACTTT.

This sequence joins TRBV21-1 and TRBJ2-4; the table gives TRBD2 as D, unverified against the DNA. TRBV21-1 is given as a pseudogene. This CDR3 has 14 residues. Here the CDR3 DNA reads TGTGCCAGCAGCAGCGCCCTAGCCAAAAACATTCAGTACTTC. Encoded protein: CASSSALAKNIQYF.

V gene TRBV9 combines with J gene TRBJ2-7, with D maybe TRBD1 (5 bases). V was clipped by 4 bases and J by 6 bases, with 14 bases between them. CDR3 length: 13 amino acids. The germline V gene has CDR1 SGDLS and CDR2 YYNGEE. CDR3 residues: CASSSGLHAEQYF. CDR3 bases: TGTGCCAGCAGCTCAGGGCTCCATGCCGAGCAGTACTTC.

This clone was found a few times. CDR3 loop: CASSLYTGGGGYTF. The CDR3 DNA is TGCGCCAGCAGCTTGTACACGGGGGGCGGTGGCTACACCTTC. The chain employs TRBV5-1 and TRBJ1-2; D is perhaps TRBD1 (6 bases). The CDR3 loop spans 14 amino acids. CDR1 SGHRS and CDR2 YFSETQ come from the germline V gene. Trimming removed 1 base from V and 7 bases from J, with 14 bases in between.

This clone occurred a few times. The CDR3 spells CASSDGTSGTDTQYF. As DNA, the CDR3 is TGTGCCAGCAGTGACGGGACTAGCGGGACAGATACGCAGTATTTT. The rearrangement uses TRBV6-4 and TRBJ2-3, with 12 bases aligning to TRBD2. Germline CDR1 is MRHNA and CDR2 is SNTAGT. The CDR3 totals 15 residues. The J segment lost 3 bases and the V segment lost 2 bases, leaving 0 bases of the junction unmatched.

CDR3 nucleotides: TGTGCCAGCAGCGTAGATTCGGATCAGCCCCAGCATTTT. The encoded protein is CASSVDSDQPQHF. The genes are TRBV9 and TRBJ1-5; D not certain. Trimming took 0 bases from V and 5 from J, leaving 6 bases between them. The length of the CDR3 is 13 residues. The germline gives CDR1 SGDLS, CDR2 YYNGEE.